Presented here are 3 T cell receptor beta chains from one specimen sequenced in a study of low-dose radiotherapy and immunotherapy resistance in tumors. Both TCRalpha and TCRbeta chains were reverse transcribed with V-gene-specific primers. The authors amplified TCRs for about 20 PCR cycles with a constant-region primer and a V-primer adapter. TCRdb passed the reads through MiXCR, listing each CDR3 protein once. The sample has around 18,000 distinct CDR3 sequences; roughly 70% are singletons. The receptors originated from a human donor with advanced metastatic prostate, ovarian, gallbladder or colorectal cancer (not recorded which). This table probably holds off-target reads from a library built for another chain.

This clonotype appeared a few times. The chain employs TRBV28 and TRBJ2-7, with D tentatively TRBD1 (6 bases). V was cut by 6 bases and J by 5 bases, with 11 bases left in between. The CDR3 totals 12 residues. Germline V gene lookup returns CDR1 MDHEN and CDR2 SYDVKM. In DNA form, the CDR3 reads TGTGCCAGCAGCCCAGGGGCCCACGAGCAGTACTTC. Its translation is CASSPGAHEQYF.

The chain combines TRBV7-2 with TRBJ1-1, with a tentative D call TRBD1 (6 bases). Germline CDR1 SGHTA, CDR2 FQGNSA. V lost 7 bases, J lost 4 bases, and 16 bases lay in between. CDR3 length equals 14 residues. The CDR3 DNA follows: TGTGCCAGCAACACCGACAGGCGATCCACTGAAGCTTTCTTT. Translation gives CASNTDRRSTEAFF. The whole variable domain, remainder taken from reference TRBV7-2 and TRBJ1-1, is GAGVSQSPSNKVTEKGKDVELRCDPISGHTALYWYRQSLGQGLEFLIYFQGNSAPDKSGLPSDRFSAERTGGSVSTLTIQRTQQEDSAVYLCASNTDRRSTEAFFGQGTRLTVV.

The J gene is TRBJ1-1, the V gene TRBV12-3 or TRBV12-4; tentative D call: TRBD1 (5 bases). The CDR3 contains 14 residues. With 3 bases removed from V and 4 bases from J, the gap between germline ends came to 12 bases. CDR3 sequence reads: CASSFPGTSTEAFF. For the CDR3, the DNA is TGTGCCAGCAGTTTCCCAGGGACCAGCACTGAAGCTTTCTTT.